Shown below are 14 T cell receptor beta chains from a single sample sequenced in a study of blood T cell repertoires in COVID-19. TCRdb's table, derived via immunoSEQ multiplex PCR, lists solely in-frame clones and lacks some. Among 10,000 or so clones, 85% were seen once, and the ten largest hold more than 5.5%. The sequencing sample was made of peripheral blood. The receptors originated from a human donor in a cohort sampled during active COVID-19.

This chain uses TRBV27 with TRBJ2-3; the match to TRBD2 covers 10 bases. Trimming at V came to 3 bases and at J to 6 bases, leaving 9 bases not matched to a gene. Germline V CDR1 and CDR2: MNHEY, SMNVEV (reference sequence). This CDR3 has 16 amino acids. The CDR3 DNA reads as TGTGCCAGCAGTTTGGGTAGCGGGAGGACAGAGGATACGCAGTATTTT. This translates into CASSLGSGRTEDTQYF.

This chain joins TRBV2 and TRBJ1-5; 8 bases fit TRBD1. Germline V CDR1 and CDR2: SNHLY, FYNNEI. The ends lost 6 bases at V and 5 bases at J; junction bases unmatched: 3. The CDR3 has 13 residues. The CDR3 protein is CASRGQDYQPQHF. The CDR3 DNA is TGTGCCAGCAGGGGACAGGACTATCAGCCCCAGCATTTT.

V and J are TRBV9 and TRBJ1-2, with a tentative D call TRBD1 (5 bases). Germline loops: CDR1 SGDLS, CDR2 YYNGEE. The CDR3 contains 16 residues. Trimming stripped 0 bases from V and 0 bases from J, with 12 bases between. In nucleotides, the CDR3 is TGTGCCAGCAGCGTAGGAGTCAGGGAATCTAACTATGGCTACACCTTC. The encoded protein is CASSVGVRESNYGYTF.

The rearrangement joins TRBV19 to TRBJ2-5; a possible D gene is TRBD1 (6 bases). Germline V gene sequence: CDR1 LNHDA, CDR2 SQIVND (reference sequence). Deletions cut 1 base from V and 5 bases from J, with 14 bases between. The CDR3 loop spans 15 amino acids. CDR3 DNA: TGTGCCAGTAGTATAGCGCTACAGGGCTGGGAGACCCAGTACTTC. It codes for CASSIALQGWETQYF.

The genes are TRBV28 and TRBJ1-1; D is perhaps TRBD1 (5 bases). Trimming took 7 bases from V and 6 from J, leaving 18 bases between them. Germline V gene data show CDR1 as MDHEN and CDR2 as SYDVKM. This CDR3 is 14 amino acids long. The CDR3 region is CASKDQQRGAEAFF. For the CDR3, the DNA is TGTGCCAGCAAAGACCAACAAAGGGGCGCTGAAGCTTTCTTT.

CDR3 coding DNA: TGTGCCAGCAGCTTTCTTCAGGGAGGGTTTAACACTGAAGCTTTCTTT. Translation: CASSFLQGGFNTEAFF. The J gene is TRBJ1-1, the V gene TRBV5-8, with a possible D match to TRBD1 (5 bases). The CDR3 runs 16 residues. Germline lookup yields CDR1 SGHTS and CDR2 YDEGEE. The germline V and J ends were trimmed by 2 bases and 2 bases, with 16 bases remaining between them.

This chain uses TRBV29-1 with TRBJ2-2; maybe TRBD2 (5 bases). Germline loops: CDR1 SQVTM, CDR2 ANQGSEA. The CDR3 covers 13 residues. With 6 bases removed from V and 6 bases from J, the gap between germline ends came to 14 bases. The CDR3 loop is CSVKDPGSGELFF. In DNA form, the CDR3 reads TGCAGCGTGAAGGACCCGGGGTCCGGGGAGCTGTTTTTT.

The genes are TRBV5-8 and TRBJ2-7; the D is unclear. The V gene's germline CDR1 is SGHTS and CDR2 YDEGEE. The CDR3 is 13 amino acids. The V end lost 0 bases, the J end lost 4 bases, and 8 bases lay between the germline ends. DNA for the CDR3: TGTGCCAGCAGCTTGGACGAGGTTTACGAGCAGTACTTC. Amino acids: CASSLDEVYEQYF. The whole variable domain, remainder taken from reference TRBV5-8 and TRBJ2-7, is EAGVTQSPTHLIKTRGQQATLRCSPISGHTSVYWYQQALGLGLQFLLWYDEGEERNRGNFPPRFSGRQFPNYSSELNVNALELEDSALYLCASSLDEVYEQYFGPGTRLTVT.

By sample share, this clone is medium-sized. The V and J genes are TRBV19 and TRBJ2-7, with 8 bases aligning to TRBD1. Trimming cost V 3 bases and J 2 bases; bases outside gene matches: 3. The CDR3 contains 14 residues. Germline V gene sequence: CDR1 LNHDA, CDR2 SQIVND (reference sequence). CDR3 sequence (DNA): TGTGCCAGTAGTATGGGGACAGGTACCTACGAGCAGTACTTC. Translation: CASSMGTGTYEQYF.

The chain joins TRBV27 to TRBJ2-7; 7 nucleotides match TRBD2. The CDR3 is 14 residues long. V lost 4 bases to trimming and J lost 4 bases; unmatched junction nucleotides: 7. Germline CDR1 and CDR2: MNHEY and SMNVEV (reference sequence). The CDR3 coding sequence is TGTGCCAGCAGTTCTGCCAGCGGGGCATACGAGCAGTACTTC. Its protein product is CASSSASGAYEQYF.

The chain has TRBV6-2 or TRBV6-3 and TRBJ2-1; 10 bases are a match to TRBD2. Germline CDR1 reads MNHEY; CDR2 reads SVGEGT. The CDR3 is 14 residues long. J was trimmed by 4 bases and V by 5 bases; bases with no gene match: 2. The CDR3 reads CASSIAGGYNEQFF. CDR3 nucleotides: TGTGCCAGCAGTATAGCGGGGGGATACAATGAGCAGTTCTTC.

The CDR3 spells CASSLDGTQRNSPLHF. DNA for the CDR3: TGCGCCAGCAGCTTGGATGGGACACAGAGGAATTCACCCCTCCACTTT. This sequence joins TRBV5-1 and TRBJ1-6, with a tentative D call TRBD1 (6 bases). Germline V gene lookup returns CDR1 SGHRS and CDR2 YFSETQ. The CDR3 has 16 amino acids. V was shortened by 0 bases and J by 7 bases, with 14 bases between the two germline ends.

This chain uses TRBV5-1 with TRBJ1-1, with 11 bases identical to TRBD1. In germline, CDR1 is SGHRS, CDR2 YFSETQ. The CDR3 spans 15 residues. V gave up 4 bases and J gave up 4 bases; unmatched junction bases: 6. The CDR3: CASSSGQGAGTEAFF. In DNA form, the CDR3 reads TGCGCCAGCAGCAGTGGACAGGGGGCAGGCACTGAAGCTTTCTTT.

This clone has a single count. The CDR3 bases are TGTGCCAGCAGTGTTGGTAGTGAGTATGAGCAGTTCTTC. It yields the protein CASSVGSEYEQFF. The chain recombines TRBV2 with TRBJ2-1; D call uncertain. Trimming stripped 4 bases from V and 8 bases from J, with 12 bases between. This CDR3 has 13 residues. Germline V gene data show CDR1 as SNHLY and CDR2 as FYNNEI.